This T cell receptor (beta chain) was sequenced in a study of T cell changes during pregnancy in multiple sclerosis. This table comes from immunoSEQ multiplex PCR, and its TCRdb copy is limited to in-frame clones, with some not included. The sample has more than 65,000 clones; 90% to 95% are singletons. Material: peripheral blood, obtained in the second trimester of pregnancy. This sequence originates from a female donor with multiple sclerosis, enrolled in a pregnancy study.

CDR3 region: CASSSSGQGETQYF. DNA for the CDR3: TGTGCCAGCAGCTCCTCCGGACAGGGAGAGACCCAGTACTTC. The V gene is TRBV7-2, the J gene TRBJ2-5; the match to TRBD1 covers 8 bases. After removal of 4 bases from V and 4 bases from J, the junction contained 5 bases not matched to a gene. From germline, CDR1 is SGHTA and CDR2 FQGNSA. This CDR3 is 14 amino acids long.